These T cell receptor beta chains were read from a single sample in a study of shared clonotypes between healthy human individuals. Profiling relied on immunoSEQ multiplex PCR, and the TCRdb table lists in-frame clones only, not all of them. Among about 2.2 million clones listed, just over 90% were seen once. The sample consisted of naive CD8+ T cells from PBMCs. These receptors came from a man aged 18 to 29 in good health. Some clones in this sample may be carry-over from other donors' samples. Each CDR3 is given with its conserved first and last residue. The order of the fields is V gene, clone size, D gene, J gene, CDR3 DNA, CDR3 protein. D genes are given only for firm matches. The size field is filled for only some rows; it gives once, few, many or a size class.

TRBV27,NA,NA,TRBJ2-1,TGTGCCAGCAGACCTAGGGTTACCTCCTACAATGAGCAGTTCTTC,CASRPRVTSYNEQFF
TRBV7-3,once,TRBD2,TRBJ2-3,TGTGCCAGCAGCTTAGCCGGTAGCGGGAGAGGTGATACGCAGTATTTT,CASSLAGSGRGDTQYF
TRBV25-1,NA,TRBD1,TRBJ2-7,TGTGCCAGCAGTGACCGGGACAGGGGAATTGTGGGGATCGACGAGCAGTACTTC,CASSDRDRGIVGIDEQYF
TRBV28,NA,TRBD2,TRBJ2-1,TGTGCCAGCACCGTTCCCCCCGAGCGGGAGGATGGGGAGCAGTTCTTC,CASTVPPEREDGEQFF
TRBV10-3,NA,NA,TRBJ1-2,TGTGCCATCAGTGAGAGAACGGGGGCAGACTATGGCTACACCTTC,CAISERTGADYGYTF
TRBV28,once,TRBD1,TRBJ2-7,TGTGCCAGCAGTTTAACAGGGGGTAGTGAGCAGTACTTC,CASSLTGGSEQYF
TRBV27,NA,TRBD1,TRBJ2-7,TGTGCCAGCAGTGAACTTGGGACAGGGGGGTCCTACGAGCAGTACTTC,CASSELGTGGSYEQYF
TRBV6-5,NA,NA,TRBJ2-1,TGTGCCAGCAGTTACTATGGCGCCGTGGGCGATGAGCAGTTCTTC,CASSYYGAVGDEQFF
TRBV14,NA,NA,TRBJ2-1,TGTGCCAGCAGTCGTCCCATGAGCTCCTACAATGAGCAGTTCTTC,CASSRPMSSYNEQFF
TRBV5-6,few,NA,TRBJ1-2,TGTGCCAGCAGCTCCGAGGCCTTTGGCTACACCTTC,CASSSEAFGYTF
TRBV28,once,NA,TRBJ1-5,TGTGCCAGCAGTTTCAAAGGGGGAACTCGTAGCAATCAGCCCCAGCATTTT,CASSFKGGTRSNQPQHF
TRBV9,NA,NA,TRBJ2-6,TGTGCCAGCAGTACTTCTGGGGCCAACGTCCTGACTTTC,CASSTSGANVLTF
TRBV27,NA,NA,TRBJ2-7,TGTGCCAGCAGTTTAAACCCAGCGACCTACGAGCAGTACTTC,CASSLNPATYEQYF
TRBV29-1,NA,NA,TRBJ2-7,TGCAGCGTTGAATGGGGGCAGTACGAGCAGTACTTC,CSVEWGQYEQYF
TRBV6-6,NA,NA,TRBJ1-1,TGTGCCAGCACCGAACAGCTGACTGAAGCTTTCTTT,CASTEQLTEAFF
TRBV23-1,NA,NA,TRBJ2-7,TGCGCCAGCAGTCTCCAGGCGGCGGGGACTTCGGGTCCCTACGAGCAGCACTTC,CASSLQAAGTSGPYEQHF
TRBV18,NA,TRBD1,TRBJ1-4,TGTGCCAGCTCACCCCCCCGGACAGGGGAACCCGATGAAAAACTGTTTTTT,CASSPPRTGEPDEKLFF
TRBV4-3,NA,TRBD1,TRBJ2-7,TGCGCCAGCAGTCTTCTGACAGGGCTCTACGAGCAGTACTTC,CASSLLTGLYEQYF
TRBV11-2,NA,NA,TRBJ1-1,TGTGCCAGCAGCCAGAGGGAGGGGAACACTGAAGCTTTCTTT,CASSQREGNTEAFF
TRBV13,NA,TRBD1,TRBJ2-7,TGTGCCAGCAGCTCCCAGGGGGCGCGGGTCGAGCAGTACTTC,CASSSQGARVEQYF
TRBV30,few,NA,TRBJ1-1,TGTGCCTGGGGAAATGGGGGCCACACTGAAGCTTTCTTT,CAWGNGGHTEAFF
TRBV27,NA,NA,TRBJ2-7,TGTGCCAGCAGTTTATCAACAGGAGGTTCCTACGAGCAGTACTTC,CASSLSTGGSYEQYF
TRBV7-9,NA,NA,TRBJ2-7,TGTGCCAGCAGCGTGGACAACCGCTACGAGCAGTACTTC,CASSVDNRYEQYF
TRBV11-2,NA,TRBD1,TRBJ1-3,TGTGCCAGCAGCTACAGGGGTGGAAACACCATATATTTT,CASSYRGGNTIYF
TRBV11-2,NA,TRBD2,TRBJ2-7,TGTGCCAGCAGCTTGGGCGGGAGGGCCTCCGAGCAGTACTTC,CASSLGGRASEQYF
TRBV6-6,NA,NA,TRBJ2-7,TGTGCCAGCAGCTCGGGGTCCTTATACGAGCAGTACTTC,CASSSGSLYEQYF
TRBV27,NA,TRBD2,TRBJ2-5,TGTGCCAGCAGTTCCCTAGGGACTAGCGGGAGCGAGACCCAGTACTTC,CASSSLGTSGSETQYF
TRBV27,NA,NA,TRBJ2-7,TGTGCCAGCAGTTTATTGGGCACCCCCGGCGAGCAGTACTTC,CASSLLGTPGEQYF
TRBV13,once,NA,TRBJ2-1,TGTGCCAGCAGCCCCCAAGGGATGGAGCAGTTCTTC,CASSPQGMEQFF
TRBV29-1,NA,TRBD1,TRBJ2-7,TGCAGCGTTATGGGACAGGGGGTCTACTACGAGCAGTACTTC,CSVMGQGVYYEQYF
TRBV7-9,NA,TRBD1,TRBJ1-1,TGTGCCAGCAGCCGCTCAGGGGGCGCGGACACTGAAGCTTTCTTT,CASSRSGGADTEAFF
TRBV7-8,NA,TRBD1,TRBJ2-1,TGTGCCAGCAGCTTAGAGGGACAGGCATACTACAATGAGCAGTTCTTC,CASSLEGQAYYNEQFF
TRBV28,NA,NA,TRBJ2-3,TGTGCCAGCAGTTTATGGAGCGGGAGCACAGATACGCAGTATTTT,CASSLWSGSTDTQYF
TRBV7-9,NA,TRBD2,TRBJ2-3,TGTGCCAGCAGCTTAGTATTAGCGGGCTCCACAGATACGCAGTATTTT,CASSLVLAGSTDTQYF
TRBV19,few,TRBD1,TRBJ1-1,TGTGCCAGTAGTCCCCAAACCCTCACAGGGGCGAATGAAGCTTTCTTT,CASSPQTLTGANEAFF
TRBV5-7,NA,NA,TRBJ1-5,TGTGCCAGCAGCTTGGGGTTAGCAGTCTTGGGTAATCAGCCCCAGCATTTT,CASSLGLAVLGNQPQHF